This record concerns one T cell receptor (beta chain) sequence. The data derive from a study of blood T cell repertoires in COVID-19. Study context: PBMCs, B-cell-depleted T cells, or T cells were the source of the cDNA or gDNA that made up the material.

Methods used by the authors: Reference gene primer amplification gave estimated nucleated cell counts. TCRdb keeps only in-frame clones here, not all; method: immunoSEQ multiplex PCR. That table gives V, J and clone size, and the DNA gave D and trimming. This table has 40,000 to 50,000 clones, approximately 90% appearing once. Germline-derived CDR1 and CDR2 are SGHKS and YYEKEE (reference sequence). The CDR3 runs to 16 residues. V dropped 0 bases and J dropped 8; count of bases not matched to a gene: 12. This chain uses TRBV5-5 with TRBJ2-3, with 7 bases that match TRBD1. Specimen: peripheral blood. The origin of this receptor is a man aged 25-45 years with active or convalescent COVID-19. CDR3 in amino acids: CASSLESDRAGGTQYF. The CDR3 nucleotides read TGTGCCAGCAGCTTGGAAAGTGACAGAGCAGGGGGTACGCAGTATTTT.